The 28 T cell receptor beta chains below come from one sample, sequenced in a study of blood T cell repertoires in COVID-19. Using immunoSEQ multiplex PCR, the repertoire was profiled, and TCRdb retains in-frame clones only, with some absent. This sample has 100,000 to 150,000 clones, with 70% to 90% found just once. The sequenced material came from peripheral blood. These receptors originate from a man aged 45-65 years with acute or convalescent COVID-19.

This chain uses TRBV10-2 with TRBJ2-6; TRBD1 is a possible D gene (6 bases). CDR3 size: 15 residues. Germline CDR1 WSHSY, CDR2 SAAADI. V lost 6 bases and J 2 bases, leaving 11 bases between the germline ends. The CDR3 sequence is CASRETGTGANVLTF. In nucleotides, the CDR3 is TGCGCCAGCAGAGAAACAGGGACTGGGGCCAACGTCCTGACTTTC.

V gene TRBV11-2 combines with J gene TRBJ2-7; TRBD1 matches 7 bases. This CDR3 is 13 amino acids long. V dropped 5 bases and J dropped 2; count of bases not matched to a gene: 3. Germline V gene lookup returns CDR1 SGHAT and CDR2 FQNNGV. This chain's CDR3 is CASSGQVAYEQYF. In nucleotides, the CDR3 is TGTGCCAGCAGCGGACAGGTGGCCTACGAGCAGTACTTC.

This chain uses TRBV9 with TRBJ2-7; maybe TRBD1 (5 bases). The V end lost 0 bases, the J end lost 3 bases, and 13 bases lay between the germline ends. Germline CDR1 is SGDLS and CDR2 is YYNGEE. This CDR3 is built from 15 residues. The CDR3 region has the DNA TGTGCCAGCAGCGTAGGGGCGACAGTTGGCTACGAGCAGTACTTC. Protein: CASSVGATVGYEQYF.

The DNA of the CDR3 is TGTGCTAGTGTTAGCGGGAGCCTGTTTAATGAGCAGTTCTTC. It codes for CASVSGSLFNEQFF. The J gene is TRBJ2-1, the V gene TRBV12-5; 9 positions agree with TRBD2. This CDR3 region has 14 residues. Germline CDR1 LGHNT, CDR2 FRNRAP. The J segment lost 7 bases and the V segment lost 7 bases, leaving 8 bases of the junction unmatched. The full variable domain, with the rest looked up from reference TRBV12-5 and TRBJ2-1, is DARVTQTPRHKVTEMGQEVTMRCQPILGHNTVFWYRQTMMQGLELLAYFRNRAPLDDSGMPKDRFSAEMPDATLATLKIQPSEPRDSAVYFCASVSGSLFNEQFFGPGTRLTVL.

The genes are TRBV19 and TRBJ2-5; 7 bases are a match to TRBD1. This CDR3 has 14 residues. Germline V gene data show CDR1 as LNHDA and CDR2 as SQIVND (reference sequence). V dropped 7 bases and J dropped 4; count of bases not matched to a gene: 9. CDR3 in DNA: TGTGCCAGTAAAGTGAGGGGGCGAGGAGAGACCCAGTACTTC. This translates into CASKVRGRGETQYF.

This sequence joins TRBV12-3 or TRBV12-4 and TRBJ2-1, with 9 bases lining up with TRBD2. The trim removed 3 bases at V and 9 bases at J, leaving 3 bases unmatched. The length of the CDR3 is 13 residues. Written as DNA, the CDR3 is TGTGCCAGCAGTTTTGCGGGAGGGCTTGAGCAGTTCTTC. It yields the protein CASSFAGGLEQFF.

The genes are TRBV7-6 and TRBJ2-7, with 7 bases lining up with TRBD2. The CDR3 is made up of 14 amino acids. Germline lookup yields CDR1 SGHVS and CDR2 FNYEAQ. V lost 3 bases to trimming and J lost 2 bases; unmatched junction nucleotides: 4. CDR3 loop: CASSFSGATYEQYF. The DNA of the CDR3 is TGTGCCAGCAGCTTCAGCGGGGCTACCTACGAGCAGTACTTC.

V usage is TRBV30 and J usage is TRBJ1-5; D unresolved. The CDR3 totals 12 residues. Germline-derived CDR1 and CDR2 are GTSNPN and SVGIG (reference sequence). The DNA for the CDR3 is TGTGCGTGGGCCGGGGGCAATCAGCCCCAGCATTTT. Translating it yields CAWAGGNQPQHF.

J is TRBJ1-1 and V is TRBV7-9, with D unclear. The V gene lost 1 base and the J gene lost 5 bases, with 8 bases spanning the gap. Germline V gene data show CDR1 as SEHNR and CDR2 as FQNEAQ (reference sequence). This CDR3 spans 13 amino acids. CDR3 protein: CASSLGTRTEAFF. The DNA of the CDR3 is TGTGCCAGCAGCTTAGGAACGCGGACTGAAGCTTTCTTT. Full variable domain (remainder filled in from reference TRBV7-9 and TRBJ1-1): DTGVSQNPRHKITKRGQNVTFRCDPISEHNRLYWYRQTLGQGPEFLTYFQNEAQLEKSRLLSDRFSAERPKGSFSTLEIQRTEQGDSAMYLCASSLGTRTEAFFGQGTRLTVV.

This rearrangement joins TRBV7-2 to TRBJ2-7; 7 bases are a match to TRBD2. This CDR3 is 14 amino acids long. The germline CDR1 and CDR2 sequences are SGHTA and FQGNSA. With 1 base clipped from V and 6 bases from J, the junction kept 6 bases outside the gene matches. This CDR3 is CASSLGAGAGEQYF. The CDR3 DNA reads as TGTGCCAGCAGCTTAGGGGCGGGAGCGGGCGAGCAGTACTTC.

This clone appeared once. The chain links TRBV19 to TRBJ1-2, with 8 nucleotides matching TRBD1. CDR3 size: 13 residues. Germline CDR1 and CDR2: LNHDA and SQIVND (reference sequence). Trimming at V came to 5 bases and at J to 3 bases, leaving 2 bases not matched to a gene. CDR3 DNA: TGTGCCAGTAGTGACAGGGGATACTATGGCTACACCTTC. Encoded protein: CASSDRGYYGYTF. Together with reference TRBV19 and TRBJ1-2, the CDR3 gives the full variable domain: DGGITQSPKYLFRKEGQNVTLSCEQNLNHDAMYWYRQDPGQGLRLIYYSQIVNDFQKGDIAEGYSVSREKKESFPLTVTSAQKNPTAFYLCASSDRGYYGYTFGSGTRLTVV.

The chain carries TRBV11-3 and TRBJ2-3; 9 bases match TRBD1. V shed 1 base, J shed 2 bases, and the junction held 10 bases outside the gene matches. The CDR3 consists of 18 residues. Germline V gives CDR1 SGHNT, CDR2 YENEEA. CDR3 loop: CASSLVISGTGPTDTQYF. CDR3 sequence (DNA): TGTGCCAGCAGCTTAGTAATATCCGGGACAGGGCCCACAGATACGCAGTATTTT.

In the case of this clone: A junction end diverges from the germline sequence, so it may reflect a read error. The gene calls are TRBV10-3 and TRBJ1-1, with 7 bases identical to TRBD1. The CDR3 has 14 amino acids. Germline lookup yields CDR1 ENHRY and CDR2 SYGVKD. The CDR3 loop reads CAITEDRSGTEAFF. DNA of the CDR3: TGTGCCATCACTGAGGACAGGTCGGGCACTGAAGCTTTCTTT.

The CDR3 nucleotides are TGTGCCTGGAATCAGGGGGCGAGTAACTATGGCTACACCTTC. Translation gives CAWNQGASNYGYTF. The genes are TRBV30 and TRBJ1-2; 8 bases map to TRBD1. This CDR3 comprises 14 residues. The trim removed 4 bases at V and 1 base at J, leaving 5 bases unmatched. CDR1 and CDR2 (germline): GTSNPN, SVGIG (reference sequence).

The chain employs TRBV25-1 and TRBJ1-5; D gene uncertain. The CDR3 consists of 14 residues. V was clipped by 1 base and J by 4 bases, with 8 bases between them. Germline V lookup: CDR1 MGHDK, CDR2 SYGVNS. The CDR3 DNA reads as TGTGCCAGCAGTGAATCAGGAGGGAATCAGCCCCAGCATTTT. This encodes CASSESGGNQPQHF.

The CDR3 DNA reads as TGTGCCAGCAGCTCGCAGGGGGGAAGTTTCGTAAATGCGGGAAACACCATATATTTT. This encodes CASSSQGGSFVNAGNTIYF. The rearrangement uses TRBV7-9 and TRBJ1-3; 7 bases are a match to TRBD1. Germline-derived CDR1 and CDR2 are SEHNR and FQNEAQ (reference sequence). V gave up 4 bases and J gave up 4 bases; unmatched junction bases: 19. The length of the CDR3 is 19 residues.

This chain joins TRBV27 and TRBJ2-2; a weak D match, TRBD1 (5 bases). Germline assignment: CDR1 MNHEY and CDR2 SMNVEV (reference sequence). With 6 bases removed from V and 0 bases from J, the gap between germline ends came to 11 bases. The CDR3 loop spans 15 amino acids. The CDR3 nucleotides are TGTGCCAGCAGCTTGAGACAGACGAACACCGGGGAGCTGTTTTTT. Amino acids: CASSLRQTNTGELFF.

This rearrangement joins TRBV18 to TRBJ2-2; D possibly corresponds to TRBD1 (5 bases). This CDR3 region has 15 residues. CDR1 and CDR2 (germline): KGHSH, LQKENI. Trimming took off 3 bases at V and 4 bases at J, with 12 bases between the two ends. DNA for the CDR3: TGTGCCAGCTCACCGGGCGGACAACGCACCGGGGAGCTGTTTTTT. It encodes CASSPGGQRTGELFF. Complete variable domain (other parts from reference TRBV18 and TRBJ2-2): NAGVMQNPRHLVRRRGQEARLRCSPMKGHSHVYWYRQLPEEGLKFMVYLQKENIIDESGMPKERFSAEFPKEGPSILRIQQVVRGDSAAYFCASSPGGQRTGELFFGEGSRLTVL.

The rearrangement joins TRBV11-2 to TRBJ2-1, with 11 nucleotides matching TRBD2. The CDR3 runs 15 residues. Germline loops: CDR1 SGHAT, CDR2 FQNNGV. Trimming cost V 1 base and J 12 bases; bases outside gene matches: 8. In DNA form, the CDR3 reads TGTGCCAGCAGCTTAGGTTCACTAGCGGGAGTGGGGCAGTTCTTC. Translating it yields CASSLGSLAGVGQFF.

This chain joins TRBV29-1 and TRBJ1-1; D is undetermined. V shed 4 bases and J shed 0 bases, with 9 bases lying between them. The CDR3 contains 13 residues. From germline, CDR1 is SQVTM and CDR2 ANQGSEA. As DNA, the CDR3 is TGCAGCGTTGGAGCCATTTTGAACACTGAAGCTTTCTTT. As protein: CSVGAILNTEAFF.

This chain connects TRBV30 to TRBJ1-5; D is uncertain. Germline CDR1 is GTSNPN and CDR2 is SVGIG (reference sequence). Trimming removed 2 bases from V and 1 base from J, with 3 bases in between. This CDR3 is 12 amino acids long. The CDR3 sequence: CAWSRSNQPQHF. CDR3 DNA: TGTGCCTGGAGTCGGAGCAATCAGCCCCAGCATTTT.

This chain links TRBV27 with TRBJ2-7; 7 bases are a match to TRBD1. V shed 5 bases and J 8 bases; nucleotides not matched to a gene: 12. There are 14 residues in the CDR3. Germline assignment: CDR1 MNHEY and CDR2 SMNVEV (reference sequence). CDR3 nucleotide sequence: TGTGCCAGCAGTCCTGGCAGGGACAGTAGCCAGCAGTACTTC. Its translation is CASSPGRDSSQQYF.

V is TRBV19 and J is TRBJ1-6, with a tentative D call TRBD1 (6 bases). The germline CDR1 and CDR2 sequences are LNHDA and SQIVND (reference sequence). Trimming removed 10 bases at V and 8 bases at J, with 15 bases between. This CDR3 contains 13 residues. The CDR3 region is CATGRDTYSPLHF. The CDR3 region has the DNA TGTGCCACTGGAAGGGACACCTATTCACCCCTCCACTTT. Looking up the rest from reference TRBV19 and TRBJ1-6 gives the full variable domain: DGGITQSPKYLFRKEGQNVTLSCEQNLNHDAMYWYRQDPGQGLRLIYYSQIVNDFQKGDIAEGYSVSREKKESFPLTVTSAQKNPTAFYLCATGRDTYSPLHFGNGTRLTVT.

The rearrangement links TRBV19 to TRBJ1-5; 10 bases are shared with TRBD1. Unmatched junction bases numbered 6, after V lost 4 bases and J lost 0 bases. The CDR3 is made up of 17 amino acids. Germline V gene data show CDR1 as LNHDA and CDR2 as SQIVND (reference sequence). The CDR3 loop reads CASSKDRGANSNQPQHF. CDR3 coding DNA: TGTGCCAGTAGTAAGGACAGGGGGGCGAATAGCAATCAGCCCCAGCATTTT. Using reference TRBV19 and TRBJ1-5 for the parts outside the CDR3, the full variable domain is DGGITQSPKYLFRKEGQNVTLSCEQNLNHDAMYWYRQDPGQGLRLIYYSQIVNDFQKGDIAEGYSVSREKKESFPLTVTSAQKNPTAFYLCASSKDRGANSNQPQHFGDGTRLSIL.

The chain recombines TRBV4-1 with TRBJ1-6, with TRBD1 as a possible D gene (5 bases). Between the trimmed V and J ends, which lost 0 bases and 9 bases, there was a span of 12 bases. The CDR3 runs 15 residues. CDR1 MGHRA and CDR2 YSYEKL come from the germline V gene. CDR3 nucleotides: TGCGCCAGCAGCCAAGAAAGCGGGGGTGGTTCACCCCTCCACTTT. Translation gives CASSQESGGGSPLHF.

The chain has TRBV11-2 and TRBJ2-7; 13 bases are a match to TRBD2. In germline, CDR1 is SGHAT, CDR2 FQNNGV. This CDR3 comprises 17 residues. The ends lost 1 base at V and 4 bases at J; junction bases unmatched: 7. CDR3 DNA sequence: TGTGCCAGCAGCTTAGCCCGGACTAGCGGGAGTTTATACGAGCAGTACTTC. Translation gives CASSLARTSGSLYEQYF.

The genes are TRBV4-1 and TRBJ2-3; tentative D call: TRBD2 (6 bases). Trimming removed 1 base at V and 10 bases at J, with 24 bases between. This CDR3 has 17 amino acids. Per the germline V gene, CDR1 is MGHRA and CDR2 is YSYEKL. CDR3 protein: CASSQGAGPLRPDAQYF. The CDR3 DNA reads as TGCGCCAGCAGCCAAGGCGCGGGACCGCTTAGACCCGATGCGCAGTATTTT.

The chain employs TRBV3-1 (or the pseudogene TRBV3-2) and TRBJ1-6; TRBD1 is a possible D gene (5 bases). The length of the CDR3 is 14 residues. Germline-derived CDR1 and CDR2 are LGHDT and YNNKEL (reference sequence). The V gene lost 4 bases and the J gene lost 7 bases, with 11 bases spanning the gap. The CDR3 here is CASSPSGGNSPLHF. CDR3 coding DNA: TGTGCCAGCAGCCCTTCGGGGGGGAATTCACCCCTCCACTTT.